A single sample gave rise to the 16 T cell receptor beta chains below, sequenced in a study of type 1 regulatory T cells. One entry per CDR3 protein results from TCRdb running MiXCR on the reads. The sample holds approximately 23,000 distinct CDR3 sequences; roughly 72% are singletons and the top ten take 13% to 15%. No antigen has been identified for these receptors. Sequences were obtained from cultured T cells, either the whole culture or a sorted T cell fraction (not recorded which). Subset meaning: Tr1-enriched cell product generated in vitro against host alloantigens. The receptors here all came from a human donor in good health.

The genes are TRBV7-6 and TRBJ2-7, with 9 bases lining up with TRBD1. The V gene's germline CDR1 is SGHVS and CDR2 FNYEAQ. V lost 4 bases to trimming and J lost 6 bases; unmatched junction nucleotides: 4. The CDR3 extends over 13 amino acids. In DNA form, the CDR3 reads TGTGCCAGCAGCTGGGAGGACAGGGGCGAGCAGTACTTC. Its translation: CASSWEDRGEQYF.

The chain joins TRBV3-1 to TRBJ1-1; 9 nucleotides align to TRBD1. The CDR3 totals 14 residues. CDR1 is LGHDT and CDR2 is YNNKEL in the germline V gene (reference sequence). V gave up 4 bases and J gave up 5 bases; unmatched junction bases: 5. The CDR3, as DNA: TGTGCCAGCAGCCTTTGGACAGGGGAGACTGAAGCTTTCTTT. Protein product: CASSLWTGETEAFF.

In DNA, the CDR3 is TGTGCCAGCAGCGCGGAGGGGGGGATATACAATGAGCAGTTCTTC. Translated, it gives CASSAEGGIYNEQFF. This chain connects TRBV6-4 to TRBJ2-1, with D maybe TRBD2 (7 bases). The CDR3 runs to 15 residues. Deletions cut 6 bases from V and 4 bases from J, with 16 bases between. The germline CDR1 and CDR2 sequences are MRHNA and SNTAGT.

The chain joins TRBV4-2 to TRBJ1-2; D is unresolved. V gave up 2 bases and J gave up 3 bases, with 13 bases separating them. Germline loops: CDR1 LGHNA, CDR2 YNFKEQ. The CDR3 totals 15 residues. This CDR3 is CASSQFTGTDYGYTF. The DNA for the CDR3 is TGTGCCAGCAGCCAATTCACGGGTACGGACTATGGCTACACCTTC.

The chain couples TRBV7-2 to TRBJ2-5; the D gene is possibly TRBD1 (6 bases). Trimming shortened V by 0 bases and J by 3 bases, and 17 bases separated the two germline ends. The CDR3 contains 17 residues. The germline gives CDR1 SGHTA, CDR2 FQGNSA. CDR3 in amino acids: CASSLAYARGWEETQYF. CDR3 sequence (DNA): TGTGCCAGCAGCTTAGCTTATGCCAGGGGTTGGGAAGAGACCCAGTACTTC.

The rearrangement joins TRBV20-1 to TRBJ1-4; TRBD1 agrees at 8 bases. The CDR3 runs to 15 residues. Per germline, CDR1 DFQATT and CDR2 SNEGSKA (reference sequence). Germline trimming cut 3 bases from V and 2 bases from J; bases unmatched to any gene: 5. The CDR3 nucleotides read TGCAGTGCTAGTTGGACAGGGACCACTAATGAAAAACTGTTTTTT. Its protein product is CSASWTGTTNEKLFF.

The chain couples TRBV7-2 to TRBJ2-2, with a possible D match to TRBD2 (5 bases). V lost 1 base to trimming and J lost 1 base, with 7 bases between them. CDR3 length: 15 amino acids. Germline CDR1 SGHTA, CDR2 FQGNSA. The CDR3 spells CASSLEAGNTGELFF. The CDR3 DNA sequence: TGTGCCAGCAGCTTAGAGGCGGGGAACACCGGGGAGCTGTTTTTT.

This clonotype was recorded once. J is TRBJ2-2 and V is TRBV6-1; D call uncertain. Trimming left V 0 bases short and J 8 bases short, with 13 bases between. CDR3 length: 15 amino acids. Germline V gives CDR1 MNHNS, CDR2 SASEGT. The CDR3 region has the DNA TGTGCCAGCAGTGAAGCGGTCCGGGCGAGTGGGGAGCTGTTTTTT. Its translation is CASSEAVRASGELFF.

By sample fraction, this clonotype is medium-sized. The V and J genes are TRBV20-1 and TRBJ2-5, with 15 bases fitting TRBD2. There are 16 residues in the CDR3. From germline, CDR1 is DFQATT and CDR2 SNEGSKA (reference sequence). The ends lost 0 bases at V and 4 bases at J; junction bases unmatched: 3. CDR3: CSARDPGLAGGETQYF. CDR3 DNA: TGCAGTGCTAGAGATCCGGGACTAGCGGGGGGAGAGACCCAGTACTTC.

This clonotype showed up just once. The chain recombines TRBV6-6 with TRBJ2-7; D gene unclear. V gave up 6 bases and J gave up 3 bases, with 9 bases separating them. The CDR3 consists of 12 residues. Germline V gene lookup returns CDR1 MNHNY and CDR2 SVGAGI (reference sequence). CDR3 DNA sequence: TGTGCCAGCAGCCCAACTGGCTACGAGCAGTACTTC. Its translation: CASSPTGYEQYF.

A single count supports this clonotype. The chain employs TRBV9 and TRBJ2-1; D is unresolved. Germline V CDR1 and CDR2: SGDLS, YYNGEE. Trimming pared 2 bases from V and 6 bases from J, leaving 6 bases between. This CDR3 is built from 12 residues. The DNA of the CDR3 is TGTGCCAGCAGCGTTGGCAGCAATGAGCAGTTCTTC. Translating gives CASSVGSNEQFF.

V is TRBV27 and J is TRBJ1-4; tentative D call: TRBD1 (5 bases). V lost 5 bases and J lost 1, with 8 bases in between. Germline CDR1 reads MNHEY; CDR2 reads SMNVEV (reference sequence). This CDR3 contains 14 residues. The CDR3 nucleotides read TGTGCCAGCAGTCATCAGGGAACTAATGAAAAACTGTTTTTT. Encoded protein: CASSHQGTNEKLFF.

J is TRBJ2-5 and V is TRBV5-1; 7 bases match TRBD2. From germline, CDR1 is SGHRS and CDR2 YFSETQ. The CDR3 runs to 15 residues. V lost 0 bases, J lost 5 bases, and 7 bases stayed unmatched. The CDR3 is CASSLVGSGRETQYF. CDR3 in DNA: TGCGCCAGCAGCTTGGTTGGCTCCGGGAGGGAGACCCAGTACTTC.

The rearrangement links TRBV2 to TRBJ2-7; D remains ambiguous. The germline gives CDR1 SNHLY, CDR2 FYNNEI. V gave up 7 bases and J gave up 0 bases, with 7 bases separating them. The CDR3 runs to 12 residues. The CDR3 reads CASTRFSYEQYF. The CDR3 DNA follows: TGTGCCAGCACCCGGTTCTCCTACGAGCAGTACTTC.

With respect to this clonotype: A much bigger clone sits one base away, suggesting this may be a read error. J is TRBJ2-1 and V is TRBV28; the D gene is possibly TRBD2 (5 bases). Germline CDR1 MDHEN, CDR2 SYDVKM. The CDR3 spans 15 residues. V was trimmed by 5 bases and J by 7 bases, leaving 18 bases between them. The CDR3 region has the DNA TGTGCCAGCAGTCCAACAGAGGGCAGATTTAATGAGCAGTTCTTC. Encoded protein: CASSPTEGRFNEQFF. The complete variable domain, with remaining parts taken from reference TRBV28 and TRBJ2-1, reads DVKVTQSSRYLVKRTGEKVFLECVQDMDHENMFWYRQDPGLGLRLIYFSYDVKMKEKGDIPEGYSVSREKKERFSLILESASTNQTSMYLCASSPTEGRFNEQFFGPGTRLTVL.

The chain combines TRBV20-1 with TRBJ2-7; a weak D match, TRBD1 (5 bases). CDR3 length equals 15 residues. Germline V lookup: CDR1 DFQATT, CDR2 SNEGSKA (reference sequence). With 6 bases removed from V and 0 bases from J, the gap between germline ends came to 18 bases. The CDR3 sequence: CSAREVSARSYEQYF. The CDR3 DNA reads TGCAGTGCCAGGGAAGTCTCAGCTCGCTCCTACGAGCAGTACTTC.